The 5 T cell receptor beta chains listed next were all sequenced from one sample in a study of shared clonotypes between healthy human individuals. Profiling relied on immunoSEQ multiplex PCR, and the TCRdb table lists in-frame clones only, not all of them. The profile shows 980,000 or so clones, 76% of them singletons. The sample was memory CD4+ T cells sorted from blood. Sample subset: CD45RA-negative fraction. The receptors were sampled from a man aged 18-30 years in good health.

This clone appeared a single time. CDR3 loop: CATTESNQPQHF. The CDR3 DNA is TGTGCAACGACAGAAAGCAATCAGCCCCAGCATTTT. V usage is TRBV28 and J usage is TRBJ1-5; a possible D gene is TRBD1 (5 bases). The CDR3 totals 12 residues. Germline values: CDR1 MDHEN, CDR2 SYDVKM.

The chain links TRBV29-1 to TRBJ2-2; tentatively, D is TRBD2 (6 bases). The germline V gene has CDR1 SQVTM and CDR2 ANQGSEA. CDR3 length: 12 amino acids. Trimming stripped 6 bases from V and 6 bases from J, with 11 bases between. CDR3 DNA sequence: TGCAGCGTGGTGGAGGGGCCCGGGGAGCTGTTTTTT. Amino acids: CSVVEGPGELFF.

This rearrangement joins TRBV5-1 to TRBJ1-4, with 9 bases lining up with TRBD1. The CDR3 sequence is 15 residues long. With 4 bases clipped from V and 8 bases from J, the junction kept 9 bases outside the gene matches. The germline V gene encodes CDR1 SGHRS and CDR2 YFSETQ. This chain's CDR3 is CASSPGQGWGEKLFF. CDR3 bases: TGCGCCAGCAGCCCGGGACAGGGTTGGGGCGAAAAACTGTTTTTT.

This clone was seen a few times. This chain uses TRBV19 with TRBJ1-5; no clear D gene. The V end was cut by 7 bases, the J end by 1 base, with 5 bases between. CDR3 length equals 12 residues. The germline V gene has CDR1 LNHDA and CDR2 SQIVND (reference sequence). The CDR3 sequence is CASTVSNQPQHF. DNA of the CDR3: TGTGCCAGTACCGTCAGCAATCAGCCCCAGCATTTT. The whole variable domain, remainder taken from reference TRBV19 and TRBJ1-5, is DGGITQSPKYLFRKEGQNVTLSCEQNLNHDAMYWYRQDPGQGLRLIYYSQIVNDFQKGDIAEGYSVSREKKESFPLTVTSAQKNPTAFYLCASTVSNQPQHFGDGTRLSIL.

On this clone itself: Other DNA sequences in this sample translate to the same CDR3. The rearrangement joins TRBV7-2 to TRBJ1-2; D might be TRBD1 (6 bases). V was shortened by 4 bases and J by 2 bases, with 11 bases between the two germline ends. The CDR3 spans 14 residues. Germline loops: CDR1 SGHTA, CDR2 FQGNSA. CDR3 sequence reads: CASSSRQGNYGYTF. The DNA for the CDR3 is TGTGCCAGCAGCTCCCGCCAGGGGAACTATGGCTACACCTTC.